The clone carrying this TCR beta chain occurred once. What it binds is unknown. The data stem from a study of shared clonotypes between healthy human individuals. Study-level points and caveats: As a rule, naive subsets had a larger estimated richness than memory subsets. Clonotype sharing across donors was expected to vary with sequencing depth.

V was cut by 5 bases and J by 3 bases, with 14 bases left in between. The V gene's germline CDR1 is SGHNT and CDR2 YYREEE (reference sequence). The CDR3 has 14 residues. Produced via immunoSEQ multiplex PCR; TCRdb's table is partial and in-frame only. The sample contains 330,000 or so clones, about 73% of which appear only once. The source is a man aged 30 to 39 in good health. What was sequenced was memory CD4+ T cells sorted from blood. As for subset: CD45RA-negative fraction. V gene TRBV5-4 combines with J gene TRBJ1-1, with no clear D. As DNA, the CDR3 is TGTGCCAGCAGTCGCGGGTTTTCCGACACTGAAGCTTTCTTT. The encoded protein is CASSRGFSDTEAFF.